These T cell receptor beta chains were read from a single sample in a study of blood T cells in healthy people across ages. TCRdb re-called the 5' RACE reads with MiXCR, one entry per CDR3 protein. The sample carries fewer than 2 million distinct CDR3 sequences, 30% to 40% recorded once. Sequenced material: blood. The receptors come from a human donor in good health. Each CDR3 is given with its conserved first and last residue. The order of the fields is V gene, J gene, clone size, D gene, CDR3 DNA, CDR3 protein. A D gene is named only where the DNA matches it firmly. Clone sizes are given selectively: once, few, many, or a class where the clone is expanded.

TRBV5-5,TRBJ1-4,NA,NA,TGTGCCAGCAGCTTGGGGGATTCACCTGAAAAACTGTTTTTT,CASSLGDSPEKLFF
TRBV28,TRBJ2-7,few,NA,TGTGCCAGCCAAGATACCGAGCAGTACTTC,CASQDTEQYF
TRBV6-5,TRBJ2-3,NA,NA,TGTGCCAGCAAGGGGGAAAGGGGGACAGATACGCAGTATTTT,CASKGERGTDTQYF
TRBV7-2,TRBJ2-7,many,TRBD2,TGTGCCAGCAGTTCCACTAGCGGGGGCACCTACGAGCAGTACTTC,CASSSTSGGTYEQYF
TRBV3-1,TRBJ2-1,NA,TRBD2,TGTGCCAGCAGTCAAGGGACTAGCGAACACAATGAGCAGTTCTTC,CASSQGTSEHNEQFF
TRBV9,TRBJ1-2,few,NA,TGTGCCAGCAGCGTAGAGGAGGCGGATAACTATGGCTACACCTTC,CASSVEEADNYGYTF
TRBV7-8,TRBJ2-4,NA,TRBD2,TGTGCCAGCAGCCCACTGCTGACTAGCGGCTCTATTCAGTACTTC,CASSPLLTSGSIQYF
TRBV7-2,TRBJ1-5,NA,NA,TGTGCCAGCAGCTTTAAGCAGAATCAGCCCCAGCATTTT,CASSFKQNQPQHF
TRBV7-2,TRBJ2-3,NA,TRBD2,TGTGCCGGCAGCTGGCGCGGGGGGTTAACAGATACGCAGTATTTT,CAGSWRGGLTDTQYF
TRBV28,TRBJ2-5,few,TRBD1,TGTGCCAGCAGTTTCCCCTCGCTGACAGGGGCCCTCCAAGAGACCCAGTACTTC,CASSFPSLTGALQETQYF
TRBV4-1,TRBJ2-7,NA,NA,TGCGCCAGCAGCCAAAGGGGCTCTCTTACCTACGAGCAGTACTTC,CASSQRGSLTYEQYF
TRBV4-1,TRBJ1-1,NA,NA,TGCGCCAGCAGCCAACCAACGACGAACACTGAAGCTTTCTTT,CASSQPTTNTEAFF
TRBV12-3/TRBV12-4,TRBJ1-5,few,TRBD1,TGTGCCAGCAGCTCGGTGTGGGACAGGGTGGGATTGGGCAATCAGCCCCAGCATTTT,CASSSVWDRVGLGNQPQHF
TRBV11-2,TRBJ2-3,NA,NA,TGTGCCAGCACCATTTCAGATACGCAGTATTTT,CASTISDTQYF
TRBV27,TRBJ1-1,NA,NA,TGTGCCAGTAGCCACCCGACAAACACTGAAGCTTTCTTT,CASSHPTNTEAFF
TRBV10-2,TRBJ1-1,NA,NA,TGCGCCAGCAACCACCAAGGGACGGGAACTTCTGAAGCTTTCTTT,CASNHQGTGTSEAFF
TRBV4-3,TRBJ1-6,NA,NA,TGCGCCAGCAGCCAAACGGGTTCAGGCGGAACCCTCCACTTT,CASSQTGSGGTLHF
TRBV2,TRBJ2-1,NA,NA,TGTGCCAGCATCGGGGTAGTTTTATCCGATGAGCAGTTCTTC,CASIGVVLSDEQFF
TRBV5-6,TRBJ1-2,once,NA,TGTGCCAGCAGCTTTAGGGGAGTCAACTATGGCTACACCTTC,CASSFRGVNYGYTF
TRBV7-9,TRBJ2-7,NA,NA,TGTGCCGGCAGCTTAGGCAGTAACTACGAGCAGTACTTC,CAGSLGSNYEQYF
TRBV20-1,TRBJ2-5,few,NA,TGCAGTGCTAACTACCGCCGACAGTTTCAAGCGACCCAGTACTTC,CSANYRRQFQATQYF
TRBV11-3,TRBJ1-2,NA,NA,TGTGCCAGCAGCTTAACCAGGGGTCGATATGGCTACACCTTC,CASSLTRGRYGYTF
TRBV4-2,TRBJ2-5,many,NA,TGTGCCAGCAGCCAAGTGGACAGCCCCCGGGAGACCCAGTACTTC,CASSQVDSPRETQYF
TRBV7-9,TRBJ2-1,few,NA,TGTGCCAGCAGCGTCCAAGCGGGTTACAATGAGCAGTTCTTC,CASSVQAGYNEQFF
TRBV4-2,TRBJ1-2,NA,NA,TGTGCCAGCACTGAGGGTCCATATGGCTACACCTTC,CASTEGPYGYTF
TRBV5-5,TRBJ1-4,NA,NA,TGTGCCAGCAGCTTGGTTCTCCGGGACGCGGGTGAAAAACTGTTTTTT,CASSLVLRDAGEKLFF
TRBV20-1,TRBJ1-1,NA,NA,TGCAGTGCCGTGGGGGCTGAAGCTTTCTTT,CSAVGAEAFF
TRBV6-5,TRBJ2-7,many,NA,TGTGCCACCTCCCGGGACATTCAGCAGTACTTC,CATSRDIQQYF
TRBV28,TRBJ2-7,NA,TRBD2,TGTGCCAGCAGTCACGGACTAGCGGGGGCCTCCTACGAGCAGTACTTC,CASSHGLAGASYEQYF
TRBV29-1,TRBJ2-2,few,NA,TGCAGCGCTGGCGATGGTTATGGCACCGGGGAGCTGTTTTTT,CSAGDGYGTGELFF
TRBV12-3/TRBV12-4,TRBJ1-4,NA,NA,TGTGCCAGCACCTTAATGGGCGGACCGTATGAAAAACTGTTTTTT,CASTLMGGPYEKLFF
TRBV27,TRBJ2-1,NA,NA,TGTGCCAGCAGTTTAGCGAAGTTGGGGCCGACGAATGAGCAGTTCTTC,CASSLAKLGPTNEQFF
TRBV6-1,TRBJ2-7,few,NA,TGTGCCAGCAGTGAAGCAGCCAGAGGGGTCTTCTCCTACGAGCAGTACTTC,CASSEAARGVFSYEQYF
TRBV29-1,TRBJ2-1,NA,NA,TGCAGCGTTGTGGTGGGGGGCACATTTTCTGTGCAGTTCTTC,CSVVVGGTFSVQFF
TRBV6-6,TRBJ1-2,once,NA,TGTGCCAGCAGACGACAGGAATGCTATGGCTACACCTTC,CASRRQECYGYTF
TRBV15,TRBJ1-1,NA,NA,TGTGCCACCAGCAGAGATCCGACGGTGAACACTGAAGCTTTCTTT,CATSRDPTVNTEAFF